This T cell receptor beta chain was identified during a study of T cells in Graves' hyperthyroidism and ophthalmopathy. About the study: Upon initial diagnosis and before any treatment, peripheral blood was collected.

This clonotype was picked up many times. Its antigen is unidentified. RNA transcripts provided the source from which TCR beta CDR3 regions were amplified. HTBI primers drove first-round RT-PCR of the TCR CDR3. TCRdb reprocessed the multiplex PCR reads via MiXCR and lists one record per CDR3 protein. Of about 640,000 distinct CDR3 sequences in the sample, less than 25% were seen once. Study-level findings and limits: Among clonotypes expanded in thyroid above 0.001, most were also found in blood. By a 13 V-J model, ophthalmopathy was set apart from stable hyperthyroidism.

CDR3 length: 14 residues. The V segment lost 6 bases and the J segment 4 bases; nucleotides outside the gene matches: 7. Diagnosing involved the use of clinical symptoms, serum thyroxine and TRAb, thyroid ultrasound and orbital computed tomography. The receptor was isolated from a man between 25 and 39 years old with Graves' ophthalmopathy. The sequenced sample was blood. The chain couples TRBV12-3 or TRBV12-4 to TRBJ1-1; 8 positions agree with TRBD1. The CDR3 sequence: CASRPGGAGTEAFF. In nucleotides, the CDR3 is TGTGCCAGCAGACCAGGGGGCGCGGGCACTGAAGCTTTCTTT.